The clone carrying this TCR beta chain was detected only a few times. This record belongs to a study of glioma-infiltrating T cells. The iRepertoire nested amplicon-rescue multiplex PCR amplified TCR alpha and beta CDR3s from RNA. One-step reverse transcription and amplification started from about 100-400 ng of tissue mRNA or PBMC total RNA. TCRdb reprocessed the multiplex PCR reads with MiXCR, giving one entry per CDR3 protein. The top ten clones hold more than 6.5% of a sample with approximately 90,000 distinct CDR3 sequences, 23% of them seen once. The clonotype was recovered from a human donor with low-grade glioma or glioblastoma, undergoing nonglioma brain surgery, or in good health (not recorded which). The sample consisted of glioma tissue, nonneoplastic brain tissue, or PBMCs (not recorded which).

For the CDR3, the DNA is TGCGCCAGCAGCCCAACAGGGTTCGGAGAAAAACTGTTTTTT. This gives the protein CASSPTGFGEKLFF. The chain joins TRBV10-2 to TRBJ1-4; TRBD1 might be the D (6 bases). Germline loops: CDR1 WSHSY, CDR2 SAAADI. The CDR3 runs to 14 residues. V gave up 6 bases and J gave up 8 bases, with 16 bases separating them.